This T cell receptor beta chain was captured in a study of blood T cell repertoires in COVID-19. Study summary: COVID-19 samples collected from the United States, Italy and Spain covered acute and convalescent phases.

Libraries were prepared by immunoSEQ multiplex PCR; TCRdb keeps only in-frame clonotypes and omits some of them. The data show roughly 160,000 clones, over 80% seen once. The sequence was obtained from a woman aged 60-75 years with acute or convalescent COVID-19. The material sequenced was peripheral blood.

The CDR3 DNA is TGCGCCAGCATCGAATCCGGGACAGGAAACACCATATATTTT. Amino acid sequence: CASIESGTGNTIYF. The chain joins TRBV10-2 to TRBJ1-3, with D possibly matching TRBD1 (6 bases). Germline CDR1 WSHSY, CDR2 SAAADI. The CDR3 loop spans 14 amino acids. Trimming left V 7 bases short and J 4 bases short, with 14 bases between.